The 18 T cell receptor beta chains below come from one sample, sequenced in a study of OX40 agonist ivuxolimab in advanced cancers. The protocol was immunoSEQ multiplex PCR, while the TCRdb copy is restricted to in-frame clones and leaves out a portion. In the table there are tens of thousands of clones, approximately 89% of which are singletons. This specimen consisted of CD4+ or CD8+ T cells sorted from blood, obtained in a trial of the OX40 agonist ivuxolimab. The receptors stem from an adult with an advanced solid tumor such as melanoma, head and neck, liver or kidney cancer.

J is TRBJ1-1 and V is TRBV7-9; no firm D call. The CDR3 spans 14 residues. Germline CDR1 is SEHNR and CDR2 is FQNEAQ (reference sequence). V was trimmed by 3 bases and J by 2 bases, leaving 10 bases between them. Here the CDR3 DNA reads TGTGCCAGCAGCTTGACCTTGGACAACACTGAAGCTTTCTTT. Protein sequence: CASSLTLDNTEAFF.

This clone appeared a single time. CDR3 amino acids: CASSFSGGDVHTQYF. CDR3 nucleotide sequence: TGTGCCAGCAGTTTTAGCGGGGGGGATGTACATACGCAGTATTTT. The chain carries TRBV6-1 and TRBJ2-3, with 11 bases lining up with TRBD2. Germline CDR1 reads MNHNS; CDR2 reads SASEGT. The length of the CDR3 is 15 residues. V lost 5 bases to trimming and J lost 7 bases; unmatched junction nucleotides: 8.

In DNA, the CDR3 is TGCGCCAGCAGCCCTCATTACAGTGTCAATGAGCAGTTCTTC. It translates to CASSPHYSVNEQFF. The V gene is TRBV5-1, the J gene TRBJ2-1; D remains unclear. This CDR3 comprises 14 residues. Trimming cost V 4 bases and J 6 bases, with 14 bases left between them. Germline V lookup: CDR1 SGHRS, CDR2 YFSETQ. The variable domain in full, with the rest retrieved from reference TRBV5-1 and TRBJ2-1, is KAGVTQTPRYLIKTRGQQVTLSCSPISGHRSVSWYQQTPGQGLQFLFEYFSETQRNKGNFPGRFSGRQFSNSRSEMNVSTLELGDSALYLCASSPHYSVNEQFFGPGTRLTVL.

The chain recombines TRBV10-3 with TRBJ2-5; TRBD1 matches 7 bases. Per germline, CDR1 ENHRY and CDR2 SYGVKD. The CDR3 spans 13 residues. Losses at the gene ends were 8 bases for V and 4 bases for J; bases not matched to a gene: 7. CDR3 coding DNA: TGTGCCATCCGGAGACAGGGTCTAGAGACCCAGTACTTC. Residues: CAIRRQGLETQYF.

The rearrangement uses TRBV5-4 and TRBJ1-2; D gene unclear. Germline values: CDR1 SGHNT, CDR2 YYREEE (reference sequence). The V end lost 3 bases, the J end lost 8 bases, and 17 bases lay between the germline ends. This CDR3 is built from 14 residues. In DNA, the CDR3 is TGTGCCAGCAGCTGGTGGTCAACTGGAATGGGCTACACCTTC. Its protein is CASSWWSTGMGYTF.

V is TRBV5-1 and J is TRBJ1-1; D gene unclear. Germline CDR1 is SGHRS and CDR2 is YFSETQ. Trimming cost V 0 bases and J 1 base, with 7 bases left between them. This CDR3 is 14 amino acids long. CDR3 nucleotides: TGCGCCAGCAGCTTGGCAGGAAAGAACACTGAAGCTTTCTTT. This codes for CASSLAGKNTEAFF.

The J gene is TRBJ2-7, the V gene TRBV28, with unresolved D. Germline CDR1 reads MDHEN; CDR2 reads SYDVKM. V lost 2 bases, J lost 4 bases, and 15 bases lay in between. CDR3 length equals 15 residues. The CDR3 loop reads CASSLIYGPGYEQYF. In DNA, the CDR3 is TGTGCCAGCAGTTTAATCTACGGCCCCGGGTACGAGCAGTACTTC.

This clone was recorded only once. V is TRBV6-1 and J is TRBJ1-2, with 9 bases identical to TRBD1. With 5 bases clipped from V and 6 bases from J, the junction kept 4 bases outside the gene matches. Germline V CDR1 and CDR2: MNHNS, SASEGT. This CDR3 has 13 residues. The CDR3 reads CASSNYRGHGYTF. CDR3 sequence (DNA): TGTGCCAGCAGTAACTACAGGGGGCATGGCTACACCTTC.

This rearrangement joins TRBV30 to TRBJ2-5; D may match TRBD1 or TRBD2 (5 bases each). Trimming stripped 0 bases from V and 1 base from J, with 9 bases between. This CDR3 has 14 amino acids. Germline CDR1 GTSNPN, CDR2 SVGIG (reference sequence). The CDR3 nucleotides read TGTGCCTGGAGTGTACACGGGGCCCAAGAGACCCAGTACTTC. This translates into CAWSVHGAQETQYF.

The rearrangement joins TRBV6-5 to TRBJ2-7; possibly TRBD1 for D (6 bases). The CDR3 has 11 amino acids. Germline lookup yields CDR1 MNHEY and CDR2 SVGAGI. V was cut by 6 bases and J by 5 bases, with 8 bases left in between. CDR3 sequence: CASRYRDEQYF. DNA of the CDR3: TGTGCCAGCAGATACAGGGACGAGCAGTACTTC.

The genes are TRBV2 and TRBJ2-7; possibly TRBD1 or TRBD2 for D (5 bases each). Germline V gene sequence: CDR1 SNHLY, CDR2 FYNNEI. Trimming cost V 8 bases and J 2 bases, with 16 bases left between them. This CDR3 is built from 14 residues. DNA of the CDR3: TGTGCCAGCGGTAGGGAGACAGCAACCTACGAGCAGTACTTC. Amino acids: CASGRETATYEQYF.

The J gene is TRBJ2-3, the V gene TRBV11-2; D unclear. CDR3 length: 17 amino acids. V lost 3 bases, J lost 0 bases, and 16 bases lay in between. Germline values: CDR1 SGHAT, CDR2 FQNNGV. The CDR3 coding sequence is TGTGCCAGCAGCTTTGGGGTAGCCCTTTCTAGCACAGATACGCAGTATTTT. Its translation: CASSFGVALSSTDTQYF.

The J gene is TRBJ2-3, the V gene TRBV15; 8 bases map to TRBD1. CDR3 size: 17 residues. V dropped 1 base and J dropped 4; count of bases not matched to a gene: 10. Per the germline V gene, CDR1 is LNHNV and CDR2 is YYDKDF (reference sequence). This CDR3 is CATSRARRQGASDTQYF. In nucleotides, the CDR3 is TGTGCCACCAGCAGAGCCCGTCGGCAGGGGGCGTCAGATACGCAGTATTTT.

The chain has TRBV9 and TRBJ2-1, with 11 nucleotides matching TRBD2. J lost 4 bases, V lost 2 bases, and 2 bases had no gene match. This CDR3 contains 15 residues. Germline V gene data show CDR1 as SGDLS and CDR2 as YYNGEE. CDR3 coding DNA: TGTGCCAGCAGCGTCACTAGCGGGGGATACAATGAGCAGTTCTTC. Its protein is CASSVTSGGYNEQFF.

This clone has only one observation. The chain has TRBV6-1 and TRBJ2-1; 9 bases align to TRBD1. Germline CDR1 is MNHNS and CDR2 is SASEGT. V was pared by 8 bases and J by 8 bases, with 13 bases of the junction left unmatched. CDR3 length: 15 residues. DNA of the CDR3: TGTGCCAGCGTACACAGGGGGCCTACTGTGGATGAGCAGTTCTTC. This translates into CASVHRGPTVDEQFF.

The chain joins TRBV7-8 to TRBJ2-2; D remains ambiguous. The CDR3 spans 12 residues. Germline V gives CDR1 SGHVS, CDR2 FQNEAQ. V was trimmed by 5 bases and J by 9 bases, leaving 10 bases between them. The chain's CDR3 is CASSASLRELFF. The DNA of the CDR3 is TGTGCCAGCAGCGCTAGTTTGCGGGAGCTGTTTTTT.

This chain uses TRBV7-8 with TRBJ2-7; 7 nucleotides agree with TRBD2. The V and J ends lost 6 bases and 4 bases, in that order; junction bases with no gene match: 9. The length of the CDR3 is 14 residues. Germline V gene sequence: CDR1 SGHVS, CDR2 FQNEAQ. The CDR3 DNA sequence: TGTGCCAGCAGTTCCACCAGAGCGGGATACGAGCAGTACTTC. Translation gives CASSSTRAGYEQYF.

The chain is built from TRBV30 and TRBJ2-6; TRBD2 might be the D (5 bases). CDR1 and CDR2 from the germline V gene are GTSNPN and SVGIG (reference sequence). The CDR3 contains 15 residues. V was trimmed by 7 bases and J by 4 bases, leaving 17 bases between them. The CDR3 loop reads CAYSGVEAGANVLTF. Here the CDR3 DNA reads TGTGCCTATTCCGGGGTCGAGGCAGGGGCCAACGTCCTGACTTTC.